Listed below are T cell receptor beta chains from one sample, sequenced in a study of memory CD4+ T cells and cytomegalovirus serostatus. Data came from immunoSEQ multiplex PCR; TCRdb stores just in-frame clones and leaves some out. Here the sample spans about 40,000 clones, just under 80% being singletons. The sequencing sample was made of memory CD4+ T cells from blood. These receptor sequences come from an adult in good health and CMV-seronegative. Both conserved end residues are part of each CDR3. The D gene is left open where the match is weak. A row's size may be missing; if present it is once, few, many or a size class.

D	V	size	J	DNA	CDR3
TRBD1	TRBV7-3	.	TRBJ1-2	TGTGCCAGACAGGGGCCCGGCTACACCTTC	CARQGPGYTF
.	TRBV30	.	TRBJ2-5	TGTGCCTGGAGTTTTCTTTCCGGGGGCGGAGAGACCCAGTACTTC	CAWSFLSGGGETQYF
TRBD2	TRBV19	.	TRBJ2-6	TGTGCCAGTAGTTCACGACTAGCGGGGGGCCAACTCTCTGGGGCCAACGTCCTGACTTTC	CASSSRLAGGQLSGANVLTF
.	TRBV6-6	few	TRBJ1-4	TGTGCCAGCAGTTACGTCCAAGGGGTTGAGGAAAAACTGTTTTTT	CASSYVQGVEEKLFF
TRBD2	TRBV5-4	.	TRBJ2-7	TGTGCCAGCAGTCCCACCGGGACTAGCATCGAGCAGTACTTC	CASSPTGTSIEQYF
.	TRBV27	.	TRBJ1-2	TGTGCCAGCAGTCTCCAACCGGAGGGGTATGGCTACACCTTC	CASSLQPEGYGYTF
.	TRBV2	.	TRBJ1-2	TGTGCCAGCAGTGATTTGGGGAACTATGGCTACACCTTC	CASSDLGNYGYTF
.	TRBV19	few	TRBJ1-1	TGTGCCAGTAGTATGCGCGTAAACACTGAAGCTTTCTTT	CASSMRVNTEAFF
.	TRBV19	few	TRBJ2-2	TGTGCCAGTTACAATTGGCGGGGCACCGGGGAGCTGTTTTTT	CASYNWRGTGELFF
.	TRBV5-4	.	TRBJ2-3	TGTGCCAGCAGCTTGGGGGGACTTGGCACAGATACGCAGTATTTT	CASSLGGLGTDTQYF
TRBD2	TRBV4-2	.	TRBJ2-7	TGTGCCAGCAGCCAAGATACTAGCGCGGCCTACGAGCAGTACTTC	CASSQDTSAAYEQYF
TRBD1	TRBV19	.	TRBJ2-2	TGTGCCAGCAAACAGGGGACCGCGAACACCGGGGAGCTGTTTTTT	CASKQGTANTGELFF
TRBD1	TRBV11-2	once	TRBJ2-5	TGTGCCAGCAGCCCGGAAAGGGGGCGCATAGTGACCCAGTACTTC	CASSPERGRIVTQYF
.	TRBV16	.	TRBJ2-3	TGTGCCAGCAGCCGGCGGGGTGGCACAGATACGCAGTATTTT	CASSRRGGTDTQYF
.	TRBV7-9	.	TRBJ1-2	TGTGCCAGCAGCCAAGGGCAGGGGTTGGTCTATGGCTACACCTTC	CASSQGQGLVYGYTF
.	TRBV9	.	TRBJ2-1	TGTGCCAGCAGCCTTGGGAGCGCCAATGAGCAGTTCTTC	CASSLGSANEQFF
.	TRBV19	.	TRBJ2-5	TGTGCCAGTAGTTCCCGAGTTCTAGGGGAAGAGACCCAGTACTTC	CASSSRVLGEETQYF
.	TRBV5-1	.	TRBJ1-5	TGCGCCAGCAGCTGGGGACTCAATCAGCCCCAGCATTTT	CASSWGLNQPQHF
.	TRBV2	.	TRBJ2-5	TGTGCCGGTCGACTGGGTTACTCCAAGTACCAAGAGACCCAGTACTTC	CAGRLGYSKYQETQYF
TRBD1	TRBV18	.	TRBJ1-2	TGTGCCAGCTCACTTCAGGGGGCAGACTATGGCTACACCTTC	CASSLQGADYGYTF
.	TRBV11-3	.	TRBJ2-3	TGTGCCAGCAGCTTAGGAGATACGCAGTATTTT	CASSLGDTQYF
.	TRBV15	.	TRBJ2-5	TGTGCCACCAGCAGTGGGCCAGTAATCGAGACCCAGTACTTC	CATSSGPVIETQYF
.	TRBV5-1	.	TRBJ1-6	TGCGCCAGCAGCTTGCCCGATAATTCACCCCTCCACTTT	CASSLPDNSPLHF
.	TRBV7-9	.	TRBJ1-3	TGTGCCAGCAGCCTGTTACGCCCGCAGAGCTCTGGAAACACCATATATTTT	CASSLLRPQSSGNTIYF
TRBD2	TRBV11-2	.	TRBJ2-1	TGTGCCAGCAGCTCCAATCTTGGACTAGCGGGGGTCGAGCAGTTCTTC	CASSSNLGLAGVEQFF
.	TRBV28	.	TRBJ1-6	TGTGCCAGCAGTTTAATCAATATAAGAGGGCCCCCCCTCCACTTT	CASSLINIRGPPLHF
.	TRBV6-1	.	TRBJ2-5	TGTGCCAGCAGTGAATCGACTGAGACCCAGTACTTC	CASSESTETQYF
.	TRBV6-1	.	TRBJ2-7	TGTGCCAGCAGTCTCTGGAGGGACACCTACGAGCAGTACTTC	CASSLWRDTYEQYF
.	TRBV5-1	.	TRBJ2-6	TGCGCCAGCAGCTTGACAACAGGGGACTCCTCTGGGGCCAACGTCCTGACTTTC	CASSLTTGDSSGANVLTF
TRBD1	TRBV5-5	.	TRBJ1-2	TGTGCCAGCAGCTTGTTGCCGGGACAGGTAAACTATGGCTACACCTTC	CASSLLPGQVNYGYTF
.	TRBV5-5	.	TRBJ2-5	TGTGCCAGCAGCTTTTCCCCGGCTAGCCTGGAGACCCAGTACTTC	CASSFSPASLETQYF